This TCR beta chain was identified in a study of blood T cell repertoires in COVID-19. Study as a whole: Acute and convalescent COVID-19 specimens originated in the United States, Italy and Spain. T cells, B-cell-depleted T cells, or PBMCs provided the cDNA or gDNA that served as material.

The CDR3 consists of 14 residues. CDR1 is SEHNR, CDR2 FQNEAQ, per germline (reference sequence). With V trimmed by 1 base and J by 7 bases, 2 bases remained unmatched. Authors' methods: Researchers report that nucleated cell counts were estimated from reference gene primer amplification. Sequencing was performed with immunoSEQ multiplex PCR; in TCRdb, only in-frame clones are kept and a portion is missing. Clone size and the V and J calls come from that table; the DNA yielded D and trimming. The repertoire holds 130,000 to 150,000 clones, with 87% as singletons. The sequence was collected from a man in his fifties who had recovered from COVID-19. V usage is TRBV7-9 and J usage is TRBJ1-2; 11 bases are a match to TRBD1. Input material: peripheral blood. In DNA form, the CDR3 reads TGTGCCAGCAGCTTAGTGGACAGGGGGCCTGGCTACACCTTC. The encoded protein is CASSLVDRGPGYTF.